This T cell receptor beta chain was identified in a study of blood T cell repertoires in COVID-19. Across the study: The cDNA or gDNA used as material had been derived from T cells, B-cell-depleted T cells, or PBMCs.

The CDR3 totals 16 residues. Germline V CDR1 and CDR2: SGHAT, FQNNGV. Trimming stripped 2 bases from V and 5 bases from J, with 18 bases between. Original processing methods: Reference gene primer amplification in the assay estimated nucleated cell counts. Repertoires were generated with immunoSEQ multiplex PCR, while TCRdb's copy carries only in-frame clones and drops some. V and J calls and clone size follow that table, whereas D and trimming were derived from the DNA. The table lists about 280,000 clones, approximately 91% of them singletons. The V call is TRBV11-2, the J call TRBJ2-5; tentatively, D is TRBD2 (6 bases). This receptor was taken from a man aged 18-30 years with active or convalescent COVID-19. Sequences were obtained from peripheral blood. The CDR3 DNA follows: TGTGCCAGCAGCTTAATAGGCGGGCGTGGGAGGGAGACCCAGTACTTC. This encodes CASSLIGGRGRETQYF.